A selection of T cell receptor beta chains follows, all from one sample in a study of graft-versus-host responses after intestinal transplantation. Assay used: immunoSEQ multiplex PCR; TCRdb lists only in-frame clones, some missing. The sample lists about 94,000 clones, roughly 91% occurring once. Their antigens remain unidentified. This material consisted of unstimulated CD8+ T cells sorted from spleen or lymph node cells, taken before intestinal transplant. The receptors come from a human donor who received an intestinal transplant. Each CDR3 is given with its conserved first and last residue. D genes are given only for firm matches. The size field is filled for only some rows; it gives once, few, many or a size class.

CDR3 | J | size | D | V
CASSIDRQGLAGELFF | TRBJ2-2 | once | NA | TRBV19
CASSSGQGIDGANVLTF | TRBJ2-6 | NA | TRBD1 | TRBV7-9
CAISKGQGDQETQYF | TRBJ2-5 | NA | TRBD1 | TRBV10-3
CASSPPDTFTGELFF | TRBJ2-2 | once | NA | TRBV9
CASSQEGGYDTGELFF | TRBJ2-2 | NA | NA | TRBV4-3
CASRETGTHTEAFF | TRBJ1-1 | few | TRBD1 | TRBV5-6
CASSPPQQNTEAFF | TRBJ1-1 | NA | NA | TRBV18
CASSPSPGNEQFF | TRBJ2-1 | NA | NA | TRBV9
CASSLRGVDSRSNYGYTF | TRBJ1-2 | NA | NA | TRBV27
CASSGGTSGSNEQFF | TRBJ2-1 | NA | TRBD2 | TRBV5-6
CASSLCSLPGQVRESYEQYF | TRBJ2-7 | NA | TRBD1 | TRBV28
CASSPSSGSYEQYF | TRBJ2-7 | NA | TRBD2 | TRBV6-1
CASSVGGPGDTGELFF | TRBJ2-2 | few | NA | TRBV6-4
CASSSQGALDTQYF | TRBJ2-3 | NA | NA | TRBV28
CASAGNTEAFF | TRBJ1-1 | NA | NA | TRBV2
CASSEIPGSYEQYF | TRBJ2-7 | NA | NA | TRBV6-1
CAWSVGRGVDEQFF | TRBJ2-1 | NA | NA | TRBV30
CASTPRARGTDTQYF | TRBJ2-3 | NA | NA | TRBV11-2
CASSYSGQNTGELFF | TRBJ2-2 | once | NA | TRBV6-5
CSVEGTGGSYEQYF | TRBJ2-7 | NA | TRBD1 | TRBV29-1
CASSLLADEETQYF | TRBJ2-5 | NA | NA | TRBV27
CASREQDRDNQPQHF | TRBJ1-5 | few | TRBD1 | TRBV6-1